This T cell receptor (beta chain) was sequenced in a study of control samples from healthy donors and cancer patients. The CDR3 is 15 residues long. Germline CDR1 is SEHNR and CDR2 is FQNEAQ (reference sequence). V lost 4 bases and J 7 bases, leaving 17 bases between the germline ends. Profiled with immunoSEQ multiplex PCR; TCRdb holds only in-frame clones, not every one. The sample holds 30,000 or so clones; roughly 95% are singletons and the top ten take about 7%. The sequenced material came from blood. The sequence was collected from a man between 60 and 75 years old in good health. The J gene is TRBJ2-1, the V gene TRBV7-9, with a weak D call TRBD1 (7 bases). CDR3 region: CASSSTGLGGNEQFF. The CDR3 bases are TGTGCCAGCAGCTCGACAGGGCTAGGGGGGAATGAGCAGTTCTTC.